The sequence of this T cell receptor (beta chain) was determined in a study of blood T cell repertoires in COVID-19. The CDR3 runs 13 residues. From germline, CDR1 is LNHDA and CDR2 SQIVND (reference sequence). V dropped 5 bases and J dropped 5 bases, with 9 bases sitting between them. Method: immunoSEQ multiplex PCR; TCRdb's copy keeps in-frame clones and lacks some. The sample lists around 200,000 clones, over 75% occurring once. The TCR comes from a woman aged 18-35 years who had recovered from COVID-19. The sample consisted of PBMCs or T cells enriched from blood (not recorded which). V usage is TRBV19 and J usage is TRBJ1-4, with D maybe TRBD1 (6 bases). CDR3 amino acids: CASSSGANEKLFF. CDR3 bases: TGTGCCAGTAGTTCAGGGGCAAATGAAAAACTGTTTTTT. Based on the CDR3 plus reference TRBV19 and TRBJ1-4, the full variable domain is DGGITQSPKYLFRKEGQNVTLSCEQNLNHDAMYWYRQDPGQGLRLIYYSQIVNDFQKGDIAEGYSVSREKKESFPLTVTSAQKNPTAFYLCASSSGANEKLFFGSGTQLSVL.